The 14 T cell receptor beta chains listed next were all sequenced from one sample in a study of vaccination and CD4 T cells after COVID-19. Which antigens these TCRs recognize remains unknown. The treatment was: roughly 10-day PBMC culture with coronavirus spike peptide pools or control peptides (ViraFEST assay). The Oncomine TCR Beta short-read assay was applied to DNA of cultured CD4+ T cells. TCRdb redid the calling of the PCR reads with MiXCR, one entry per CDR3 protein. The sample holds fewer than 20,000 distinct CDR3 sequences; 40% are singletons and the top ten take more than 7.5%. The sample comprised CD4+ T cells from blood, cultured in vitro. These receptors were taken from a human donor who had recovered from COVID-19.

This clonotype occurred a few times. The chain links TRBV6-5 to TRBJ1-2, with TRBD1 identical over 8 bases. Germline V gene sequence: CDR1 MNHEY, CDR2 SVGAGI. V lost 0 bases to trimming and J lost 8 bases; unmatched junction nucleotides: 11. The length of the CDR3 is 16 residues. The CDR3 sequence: CASSYSIVQGERGYTF. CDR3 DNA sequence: TGTGCCAGCAGTTACTCGATAGTACAGGGGGAGCGCGGCTACACCTTC.

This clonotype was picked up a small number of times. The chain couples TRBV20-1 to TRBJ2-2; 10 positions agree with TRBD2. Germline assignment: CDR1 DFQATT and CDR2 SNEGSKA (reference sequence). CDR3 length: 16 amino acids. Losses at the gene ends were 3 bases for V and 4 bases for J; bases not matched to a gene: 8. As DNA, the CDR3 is TGCAGTGCTAGGCCCAGCGGGAGGGCCGGCACCGGGGAGCTGTTTTTT. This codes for CSARPSGRAGTGELFF.

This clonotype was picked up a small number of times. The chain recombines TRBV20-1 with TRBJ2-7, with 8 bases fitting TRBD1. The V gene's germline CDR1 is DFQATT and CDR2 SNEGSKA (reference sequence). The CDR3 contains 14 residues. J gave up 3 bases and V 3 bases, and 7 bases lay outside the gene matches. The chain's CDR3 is CSASLTGALYEQYF. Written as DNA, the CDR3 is TGCAGTGCTAGCCTGACAGGGGCGCTCTACGAGCAGTACTTC.

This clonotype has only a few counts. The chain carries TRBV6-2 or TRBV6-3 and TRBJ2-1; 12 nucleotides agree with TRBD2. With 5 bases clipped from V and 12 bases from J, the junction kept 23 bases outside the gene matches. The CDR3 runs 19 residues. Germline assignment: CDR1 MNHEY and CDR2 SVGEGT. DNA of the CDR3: TGTGCCAGCAGTCCTAGCGGGAGGGCCTCTTCGGCCCGGGCAATGGGGCAGTTCTTC. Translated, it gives CASSPSGRASSARAMGQFF.

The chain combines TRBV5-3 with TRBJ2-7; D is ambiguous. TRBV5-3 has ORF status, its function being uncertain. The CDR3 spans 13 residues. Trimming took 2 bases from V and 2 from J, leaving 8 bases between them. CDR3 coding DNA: TGTGCCAGAAGCTTCGGGCCCCCCTACGAGCAGTACTTC. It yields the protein CARSFGPPYEQYF.

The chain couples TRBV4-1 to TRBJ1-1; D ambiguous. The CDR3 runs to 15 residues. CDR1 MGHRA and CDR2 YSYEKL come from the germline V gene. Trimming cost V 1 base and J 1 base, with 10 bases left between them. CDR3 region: CASSQGPSPNTEAFF. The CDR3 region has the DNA TGCGCCAGCAGCCAAGGCCCATCCCCGAACACTGAAGCTTTCTTT.

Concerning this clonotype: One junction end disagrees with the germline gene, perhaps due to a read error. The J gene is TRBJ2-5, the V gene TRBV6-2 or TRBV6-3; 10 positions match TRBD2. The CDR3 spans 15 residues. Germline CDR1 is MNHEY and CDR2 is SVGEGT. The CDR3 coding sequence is TGTGCCAGCAGTGACGGACTAGCGGTGCAAGAGACCCGGTACTTC. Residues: CASSDGLAVQETRYF.

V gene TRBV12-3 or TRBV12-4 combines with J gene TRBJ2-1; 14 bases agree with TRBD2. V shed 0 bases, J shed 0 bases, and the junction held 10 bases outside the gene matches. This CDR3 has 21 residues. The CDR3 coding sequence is TGTGCCAGCAGTTTAGCGTCCGGACTAGCGGGAGGTTTTAGCTCCTACAATGAGCAGTTCTTC. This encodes CASSLASGLAGGFSSYNEQFF.

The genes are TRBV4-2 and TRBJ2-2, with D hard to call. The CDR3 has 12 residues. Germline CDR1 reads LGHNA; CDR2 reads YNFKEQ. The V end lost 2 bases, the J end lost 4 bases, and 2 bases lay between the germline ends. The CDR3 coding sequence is TGTGCCAGCAGCCAAATCACCGGGGAGCTGTTTTTT. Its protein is CASSQITGELFF.

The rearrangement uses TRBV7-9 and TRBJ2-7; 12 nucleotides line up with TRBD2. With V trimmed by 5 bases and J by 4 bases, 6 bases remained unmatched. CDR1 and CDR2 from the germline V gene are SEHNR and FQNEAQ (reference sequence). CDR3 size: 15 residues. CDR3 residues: CASSPGLAGKYEQYF. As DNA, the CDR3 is TGTGCCAGCAGCCCTGGACTAGCGGGAAAGTACGAGCAGTACTTC. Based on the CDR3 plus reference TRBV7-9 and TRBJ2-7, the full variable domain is DTGVSQNPRHKITKRGQNVTFRCDPISEHNRLYWYRQTLGQGPEFLTYFQNEAQLEKSRLLSDRFSAERPKGSFSTLEIQRTEQGDSAMYLCASSPGLAGKYEQYFGPGTRLTVT.

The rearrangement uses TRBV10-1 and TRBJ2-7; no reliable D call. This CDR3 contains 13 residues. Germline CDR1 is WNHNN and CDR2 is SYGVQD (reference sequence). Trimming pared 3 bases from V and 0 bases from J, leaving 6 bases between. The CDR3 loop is CASSESGSYEQYF. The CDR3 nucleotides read TGCGCCAGCAGTGAATCCGGCTCCTACGAGCAGTACTTC.

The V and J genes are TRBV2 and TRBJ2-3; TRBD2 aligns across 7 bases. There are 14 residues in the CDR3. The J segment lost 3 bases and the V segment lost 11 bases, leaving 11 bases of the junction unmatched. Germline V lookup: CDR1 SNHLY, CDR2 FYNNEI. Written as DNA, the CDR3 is TGTGCCGGCCAAGTCCAGCGGGGAACAGATACGCAGTATTTT. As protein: CAGQVQRGTDTQYF.

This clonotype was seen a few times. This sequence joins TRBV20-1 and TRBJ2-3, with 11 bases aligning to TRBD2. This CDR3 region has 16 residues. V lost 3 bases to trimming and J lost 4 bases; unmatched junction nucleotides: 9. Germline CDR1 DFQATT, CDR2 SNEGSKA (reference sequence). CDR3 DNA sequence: TGCAGTGCTAGCCCAACTAGCGGGAGTAGGGCAGATACGCAGTATTTT. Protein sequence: CSASPTSGSRADTQYF.

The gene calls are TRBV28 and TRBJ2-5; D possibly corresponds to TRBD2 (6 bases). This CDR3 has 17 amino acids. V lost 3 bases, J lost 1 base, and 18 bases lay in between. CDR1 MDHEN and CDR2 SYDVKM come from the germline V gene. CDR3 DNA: TGTGCCAGCAGTTTTCGGTATTGGGGGAGGTCCCAAGAGACCCAGTACTTC. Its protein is CASSFRYWGRSQETQYF.